Shown below are 14 T cell receptor beta chains from a single sample sequenced in a study of PD-1 blockade in classical Hodgkin lymphoma. Profiled with immunoSEQ multiplex PCR; TCRdb holds only in-frame clones, not every one. The sample holds approximately 50,000 clones, around 89% seen once. With no exception, relapse followed autologous stem cell transplantation in all patients, and brentuximab vedotin exposure varied. Source: peripheral blood mononuclear cells (PBMCs), taken before the second cycle of nivolumab. The origin of the receptors is a human donor with classical Hodgkin lymphoma.

The rearrangement uses TRBV5-4 and TRBJ2-5; TRBD2 agrees at 8 bases. J gave up 4 bases and V 1 base, and 9 bases lay outside the gene matches. Germline V gene sequence: CDR1 SGHNT, CDR2 YYREEE (reference sequence). The CDR3 spans 16 residues. This CDR3 is CASSLRLAGGRETQYF. Here the CDR3 DNA reads TGTGCCAGCAGCTTGCGTCTGGCGGGGGGACGAGAGACCCAGTACTTC.

This chain links TRBV7-3 with TRBJ2-1; perhaps TRBD2 as D (7 bases). The CDR3 consists of 17 residues. Germline assignment: CDR1 SGHTA and CDR2 FQGTGA. V lost 1 base and J 1 base, leaving 14 bases between the germline ends. DNA of the CDR3: TGTGCCAGCAGCTTAAACCCGGCGGGGGCTTCCTACAATGAGCAGTTCTTC. Its protein product is CASSLNPAGASYNEQFF.

The chain employs TRBV6-6 and TRBJ1-4, with D unclear. Germline CDR1 is MNHNY and CDR2 is SVGAGI (reference sequence). The ends were cut back, 7 bases at V and 0 bases at J, with 9 bases in the middle. This CDR3 comprises 14 residues. CDR3 in DNA: TGTGCCAGCACCCTACATGCAACTAATGAAAAACTGTTTTTT. The encoded protein is CASTLHATNEKLFF.

This clone was counted between two and nine times. This chain connects TRBV6-5 to TRBJ1-2; the match to TRBD1 covers 7 bases. There are 15 residues in the CDR3. The V gene end was trimmed by 0 bases and the J gene end by 8 bases; junction bases not matched to a gene: 9. Germline V gene data show CDR1 as MNHEY and CDR2 as SVGAGI. CDR3 residues: CASSYSGDSRRGYTF. DNA of the CDR3: TGTGCCAGCAGTTACTCGGGGGACAGCAGACGAGGCTACACCTTC.

The chain is built from TRBV5-1 and TRBJ1-1, with 7 bases that match TRBD1. The CDR3 loop spans 14 amino acids. Looked up from germline, CDR1 is SGHRS and CDR2 is YFSETQ. After removal of 0 bases from V and 4 bases from J, the junction contained 3 bases not matched to a gene. The CDR3 spells CASSLVAGGTEAFF. Written as DNA, the CDR3 is TGCGCCAGCAGCTTGGTTGCAGGGGGCACTGAAGCTTTCTTT.

The rearrangement joins TRBV15 to TRBJ2-7; no reliable D call. Germline lookup yields CDR1 LNHNV and CDR2 YYDKDF (reference sequence). Trimming pared 0 bases from V and 1 base from J, leaving 4 bases between. The CDR3 is 13 residues long. The CDR3 DNA reads as TGTGCCACCAGCAGAGACCAATCCTACGAGCAGTACTTC. Encoded protein: CATSRDQSYEQYF.

The chain combines TRBV7-9 with TRBJ1-1, with TRBD1 as a possible D gene (5 bases). The CDR3 consists of 14 residues. V lost 6 bases and J lost 1, with 12 bases in between. Germline CDR1 and CDR2: SEHNR and FQNEAQ (reference sequence). CDR3 region: CASRWGRENTEAFF. The CDR3 coding sequence is TGTGCCAGCAGGTGGGGCAGGGAGAACACTGAAGCTTTCTTT.

With respect to this clone: Different DNA sequences within this sample yield the same CDR3. The chain carries TRBV9 and TRBJ1-3, with D uncertain. The V end was cut by 0 bases, the J end by 0 bases, with 4 bases between. The length of the CDR3 is 14 residues. The germline CDR1 and CDR2 sequences are SGDLS and YYNGEE. CDR3 nucleotide sequence: TGTGCCAGCAGCGTAGCAGCCTCTGGAAACACCATATATTTT. It specifies CASSVAASGNTIYF. The variable domain in full, completed from reference TRBV9 and TRBJ1-3, reads DSGVTQTPKHLITATGQRVTLRCSPRSGDLSVYWYQQSLDQGLQFLIQYYNGEERAKGNILERFSAQQFPDLHSELNLSSLELGDSALYFCASSVAASGNTIYFGEGSWLTVV.

The chain uses TRBV28 and TRBJ1-3, with a possible D match to TRBD1 (6 bases). V was clipped by 5 bases and J by 0 bases, with 11 bases between them. The CDR3 is made up of 15 amino acids. Germline values: CDR1 MDHEN, CDR2 SYDVKM. DNA for the CDR3: TGTGCCAGCAGTCCACCAGGGGCCTCTGGAAACACCATATATTTT. Translation: CASSPPGASGNTIYF. The full variable domain, completed using reference TRBV28 and TRBJ1-3, is DVKVTQSSRYLVKRTGEKVFLECVQDMDHENMFWYRQDPGLGLRLIYFSYDVKMKEKGDIPEGYSVSREKKERFSLILESASTNQTSMYLCASSPPGASGNTIYFGEGSWLTVV.

This clone was seen a single time. The chain links TRBV30 to TRBJ1-2, with D uncertain. The CDR3 is 11 residues long. V gave up 2 bases and J gave up 7 bases, with 8 bases separating them. The germline V gene encodes CDR1 GTSNPN and CDR2 SVGIG (reference sequence). For the CDR3, the DNA is TGTGCCTGGAGTCTCGAAGGTGGCTACACCTTC. Translation gives CAWSLEGGYTF.

This clone was picked up a small number of times. The chain is built from TRBV5-1 and TRBJ2-2; TRBD2 matches at 8 bases. The CDR3 loop spans 15 amino acids. J lost 5 bases, V lost 7 bases, and 10 bases had no gene match. The germline CDR1 and CDR2 sequences are SGHRS and YFSETQ. CDR3 residues: CASAPGGQLTGELFF. The CDR3 DNA sequence: TGCGCCAGCGCCCCGGGGGGGCAGCTTACCGGGGAGCTGTTTTTT.

The chain recombines TRBV4-1 with TRBJ1-5; no definite D call. The CDR3 runs to 18 residues. Trimming removed 0 bases from V and 9 bases from J, with 24 bases in between. From germline, CDR1 is MGHRA and CDR2 YSYEKL. Here the CDR3 DNA reads TGCGCCAGCAGCCAAGATTATCTCGCTGGATACGACATCAGGCCCCAGCATTTT. Its protein product is CASSQDYLAGYDIRPQHF.

The rearrangement joins TRBV5-1 to TRBJ1-1; D is ambiguous. V lost 0 bases and J lost 3, with 3 bases in between. This CDR3 is 12 amino acids long. CDR1 is SGHRS and CDR2 is YFSETQ in the germline V gene. CDR3 nucleotide sequence: TGCGCCAGCAGCTTGGAAGACACTGAAGCTTTCTTT. The encoded protein is CASSLEDTEAFF.

The chain combines TRBV5-1 with TRBJ2-7; 9 nucleotides agree with TRBD1. Germline assignment: CDR1 SGHRS and CDR2 YFSETQ. The CDR3 has 13 residues. J was trimmed by 6 bases and V by 6 bases; bases with no gene match: 7. The CDR3 DNA follows: TGCGCCAGCACGATGGACAGGGGAGGCGAGCAGTACTTC. Translated: CASTMDRGGEQYF.